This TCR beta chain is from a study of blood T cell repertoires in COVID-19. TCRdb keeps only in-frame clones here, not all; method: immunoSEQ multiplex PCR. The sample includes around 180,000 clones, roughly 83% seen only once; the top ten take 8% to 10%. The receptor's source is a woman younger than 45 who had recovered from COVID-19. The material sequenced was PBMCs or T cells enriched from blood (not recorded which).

In nucleotides, the CDR3 is TGTGCCAGCAAGTCGACAGGGGGGTACAATGAGCAGTTCTTC. Residues: CASKSTGGYNEQFF. The genes are TRBV6-5 and TRBJ2-1; 9 bases agree with TRBD1. Unmatched junction bases numbered 5, after V lost 7 bases and J lost 4 bases. From germline, CDR1 is MNHEY and CDR2 SVGAGI. This CDR3 has 14 amino acids.